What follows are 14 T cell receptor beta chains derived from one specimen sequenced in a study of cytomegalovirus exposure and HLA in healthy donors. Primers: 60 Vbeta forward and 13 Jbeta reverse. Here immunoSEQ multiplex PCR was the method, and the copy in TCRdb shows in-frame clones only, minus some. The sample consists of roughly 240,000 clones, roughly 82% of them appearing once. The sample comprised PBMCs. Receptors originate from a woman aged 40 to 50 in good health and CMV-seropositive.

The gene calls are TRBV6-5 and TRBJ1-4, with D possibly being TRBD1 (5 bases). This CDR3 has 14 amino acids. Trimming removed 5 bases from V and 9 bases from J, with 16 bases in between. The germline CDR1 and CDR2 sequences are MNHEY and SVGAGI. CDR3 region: CASSKDTAQQKLFF. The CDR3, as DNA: TGTGCCAGCAGTAAGGACACTGCTCAACAAAAACTGTTTTTT.

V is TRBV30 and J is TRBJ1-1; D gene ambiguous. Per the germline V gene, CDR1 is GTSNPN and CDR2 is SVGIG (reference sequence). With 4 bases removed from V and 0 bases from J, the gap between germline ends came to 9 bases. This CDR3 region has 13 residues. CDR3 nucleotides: TGTGCCTGGACCGGACTTTTGAACACTGAAGCTTTCTTT. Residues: CAWTGLLNTEAFF. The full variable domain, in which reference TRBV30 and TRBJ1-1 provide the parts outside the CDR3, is SQTIHQWPATLVQPVGSPLSLECTVEGTSNPNLYWYRQAAGRGLQLLFYSVGIGQISSEVPQNLSASRPQDRQFILSSKKLLLSDSGFYLCAWTGLLNTEAFFGQGTRLTVV.

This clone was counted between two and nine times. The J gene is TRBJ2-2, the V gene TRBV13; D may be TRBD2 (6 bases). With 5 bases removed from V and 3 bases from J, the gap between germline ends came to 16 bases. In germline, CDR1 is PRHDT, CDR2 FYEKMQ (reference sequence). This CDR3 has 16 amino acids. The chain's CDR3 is CASSLRGGTYTGELFF. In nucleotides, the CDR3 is TGTGCCAGCAGCCTACGAGGAGGGACTTACACCGGGGAGCTGTTTTTT.

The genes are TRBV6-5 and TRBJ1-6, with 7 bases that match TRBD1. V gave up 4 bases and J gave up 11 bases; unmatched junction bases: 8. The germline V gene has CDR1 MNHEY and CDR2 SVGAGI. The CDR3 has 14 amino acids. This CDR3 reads CASSSGQSEAPLHF. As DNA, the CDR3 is TGTGCCAGCAGTTCGGGACAGTCAGAAGCACCCCTCCACTTT.

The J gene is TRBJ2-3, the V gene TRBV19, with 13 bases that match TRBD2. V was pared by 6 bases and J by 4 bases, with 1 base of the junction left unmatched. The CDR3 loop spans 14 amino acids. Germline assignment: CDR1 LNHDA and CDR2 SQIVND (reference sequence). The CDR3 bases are TGTGCCAGTAGGACTAGCGGGGGGTCAGATACGCAGTATTTT. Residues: CASRTSGGSDTQYF. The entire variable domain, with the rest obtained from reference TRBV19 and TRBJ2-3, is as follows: DGGITQSPKYLFRKEGQNVTLSCEQNLNHDAMYWYRQDPGQGLRLIYYSQIVNDFQKGDIAEGYSVSREKKESFPLTVTSAQKNPTAFYLCASRTSGGSDTQYFGPGTRLTVL.

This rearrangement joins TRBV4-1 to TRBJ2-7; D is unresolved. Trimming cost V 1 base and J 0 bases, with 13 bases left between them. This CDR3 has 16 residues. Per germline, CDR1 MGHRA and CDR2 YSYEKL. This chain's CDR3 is CASSQAPLPSSYEQYF. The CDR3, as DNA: TGCGCCAGCAGCCAAGCTCCCCTGCCGAGCTCCTACGAGCAGTACTTC.

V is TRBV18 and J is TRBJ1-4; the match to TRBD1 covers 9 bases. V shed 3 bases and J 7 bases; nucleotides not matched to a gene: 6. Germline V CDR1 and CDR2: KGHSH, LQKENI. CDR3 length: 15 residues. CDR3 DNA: TGTGCCAGCTCACCTGCCGGACAGGGGACTGAAAAACTGTTTTTT. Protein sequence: CASSPAGQGTEKLFF.

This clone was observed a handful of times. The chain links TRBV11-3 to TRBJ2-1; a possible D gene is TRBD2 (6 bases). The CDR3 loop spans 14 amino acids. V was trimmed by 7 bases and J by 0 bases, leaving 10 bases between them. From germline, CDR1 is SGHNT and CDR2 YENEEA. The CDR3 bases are TGTGCCAGCAAAGCGGGCAGCTCCTACAATGAGCAGTTCTTC. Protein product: CASKAGSSYNEQFF.

The CDR3 bases are TGTGCCAGCACACCACAGGGGTTCTACGAGCAGTACTTC. This translates into CASTPQGFYEQYF. The rearrangement uses TRBV6-6 and TRBJ2-7, with TRBD1 matching 7 bases. Germline CDR1 reads MNHNY; CDR2 reads SVGAGI (reference sequence). The CDR3 is 13 amino acids. V shed 7 bases, J shed 3 bases, and the junction held 6 bases outside the gene matches.

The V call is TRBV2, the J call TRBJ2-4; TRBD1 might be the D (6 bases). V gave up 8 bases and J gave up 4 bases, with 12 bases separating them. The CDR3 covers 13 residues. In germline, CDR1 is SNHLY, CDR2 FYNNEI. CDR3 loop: CASAGVSKNIQYF. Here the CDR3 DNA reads TGTGCCAGCGCAGGGGTATCGAAAAACATTCAGTACTTC.

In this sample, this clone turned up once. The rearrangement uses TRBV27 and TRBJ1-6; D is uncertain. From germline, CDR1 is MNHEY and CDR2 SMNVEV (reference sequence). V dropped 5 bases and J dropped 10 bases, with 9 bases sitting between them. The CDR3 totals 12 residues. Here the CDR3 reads CASSVPGSPLHF. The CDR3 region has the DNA TGTGCCAGCAGTGTACCCGGGTCACCCCTCCACTTT.

Written as DNA, the CDR3 is TGTGCCAGCAGCCTCGGACAGGTGGGGACTGAAGCTTTCTTT. It encodes CASSLGQVGTEAFF. The V and J genes are TRBV7-9 and TRBJ1-1, with 7 bases fitting TRBD1. The CDR3 length is 14 residues. V gave up 5 bases and J gave up 5 bases; unmatched junction bases: 8. Germline CDR1 is SEHNR and CDR2 is FQNEAQ (reference sequence). The variable domain in full, completed from reference TRBV7-9 and TRBJ1-1, reads DTGVSQNPRHKITKRGQNVTFRCDPISEHNRLYWYRQTLGQGPEFLTYFQNEAQLEKSRLLSDRFSAERPKGSFSTLEIQRTEQGDSAMYLCASSLGQVGTEAFFGQGTRLTVV.

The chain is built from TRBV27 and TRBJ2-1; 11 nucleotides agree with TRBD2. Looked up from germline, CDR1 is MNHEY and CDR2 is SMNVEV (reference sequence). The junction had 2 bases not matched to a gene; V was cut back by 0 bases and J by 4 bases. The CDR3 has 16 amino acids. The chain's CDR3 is CASSLSSGREYNEQFF. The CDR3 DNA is TGTGCCAGCAGTTTATCTAGCGGGAGGGAATACAATGAGCAGTTCTTC.

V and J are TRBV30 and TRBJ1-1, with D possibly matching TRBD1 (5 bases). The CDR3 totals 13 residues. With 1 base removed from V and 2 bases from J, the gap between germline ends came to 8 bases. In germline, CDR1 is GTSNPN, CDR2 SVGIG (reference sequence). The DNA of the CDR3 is TGTGCCTGGAGTGGACAGCTTAACACTGAAGCTTTCTTT. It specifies CAWSGQLNTEAFF.